Sequencing of this TCR beta chain was carried out in a study of T cell repertoires in cytomegalovirus infection. The study, taken as a whole, reports: Individuals carrying CMV plus the relevant HLA were identified by cumulative frequency of public TCR beta families. Clonotypes of TCR beta that were HLA-C-restricted and CMV-specific dominated the ex vivo response.

Using its own MiXCR run on the reads, TCRdb lists one record per CDR3 protein. The sample lists roughly 200,000 distinct CDR3 sequences, 17% occurring once. In the case of this clonotype: Its antigen is undetermined.

The sequenced sample was CD8+ T cells from PBMCs. This clonotype originated in a human donor in good health (CMV status not recorded). Some clones in this sample may be carry-over from other donors' samples.

The CDR3, as DNA: TGTGCCAGCAGTTTACCAGGGCGGTCTCAGCCCCAGCATTTT. The encoded protein is CASSLPGRSQPQHF. The J gene is TRBJ1-5, the V gene TRBV28, with D maybe TRBD1 (5 bases). The CDR3 contains 14 residues. Per germline, CDR1 MDHEN and CDR2 SYDVKM. The V and J ends lost 2 bases and 6 bases respectively, with 11 bases between them.